These 13 T cell receptor beta chains were sequenced from one sample in a study of shared clonotypes between healthy human individuals. CD45RO negativity and positive selection for CCR7 defined naive CD8 cells, a population that excluded terminally differentiated effector memory CD45RA+ cells. Here immunoSEQ multiplex PCR was the method, and the copy in TCRdb shows in-frame clones only, minus some. Found here are roughly 2 million clones, about 95% of them singletons; the top ten hold roughly 1%. The specimen was naive CD8+ T cells sorted from blood. The source of these receptors is a man between 18 and 35 years old in good health.

J is TRBJ1-1 and V is TRBV10-3; D possibly corresponds to TRBD1 (5 bases). V was shortened by 6 bases and J by 4 bases, with 6 bases between the two germline ends. The CDR3 is 11 residues long. Per the germline V gene, CDR1 is ENHRY and CDR2 is SYGVKD. This chain's CDR3 is CAIRGVTEAFF. The CDR3 DNA follows: TGTGCCATCAGGGGGGTCACTGAAGCTTTCTTT.

Details on this clone: This sample also contains other DNA sequences that code for the same CDR3. The chain recombines TRBV19 with TRBJ1-1, with D possibly being TRBD1 (5 bases). Germline lookup yields CDR1 LNHDA and CDR2 SQIVND (reference sequence). Trimming pared 3 bases from V and 0 bases from J, leaving 8 bases between. The CDR3 runs 14 residues. CDR3: CASSMGTVNTEAFF. The CDR3 DNA sequence: TGTGCCAGTAGTATGGGGACCGTGAACACTGAAGCTTTCTTT. Drawing the rest from reference TRBV19 and TRBJ1-1, the complete variable domain is DGGITQSPKYLFRKEGQNVTLSCEQNLNHDAMYWYRQDPGQGLRLIYYSQIVNDFQKGDIAEGYSVSREKKESFPLTVTSAQKNPTAFYLCASSMGTVNTEAFFGQGTRLTVV.

CDR3 sequence reads: CATRSGAYEQYF. The CDR3 region has the DNA TGTGCCACCCGATCGGGCGCCTACGAGCAGTACTTC. The chain joins TRBV19 to TRBJ2-7; D remains ambiguous. The V end lost 10 bases, the J end lost 2 bases, and 12 bases lay between the germline ends. Germline-derived CDR1 and CDR2 are LNHDA and SQIVND (reference sequence). The CDR3 spans 12 residues. Complete variable domain (other parts from reference TRBV19 and TRBJ2-7): DGGITQSPKYLFRKEGQNVTLSCEQNLNHDAMYWYRQDPGQGLRLIYYSQIVNDFQKGDIAEGYSVSREKKESFPLTVTSAQKNPTAFYLCATRSGAYEQYFGPGTRLTVT.

The chain uses TRBV10-3 and TRBJ2-5; D may be TRBD2 (6 bases). The CDR3 covers 14 residues. V was cut by 3 bases and J by 4 bases, with 12 bases left in between. Germline-derived CDR1 and CDR2 are ENHRY and SYGVKD. The CDR3 DNA follows: TGTGCCATCAGTGAACTAGCTGGGGTAGAGACCCAGTACTTC. It yields the protein CAISELAGVETQYF.

This rearrangement joins TRBV4-3 to TRBJ2-2; 11 nucleotides line up with TRBD2. Germline assignment: CDR1 LGHNA and CDR2 YSLEER. V was pared by 0 bases and J by 4 bases, with 1 base of the junction left unmatched. There are 16 residues in the CDR3. The CDR3 coding sequence is TGCGCCAGCAGCCAAGATCTAGCGGGAGGCACCGGGGAGCTGTTTTTT. As protein: CASSQDLAGGTGELFF.

CDR3 coding DNA: TGTGCCAGCAGCGATACTAGCGTAGAGCAGTTCTTC. This sequence encodes CASSDTSVEQFF. This chain connects TRBV2 to TRBJ2-1, with 7 positions matching TRBD2. Per germline, CDR1 SNHLY and CDR2 FYNNEI. V lost 6 bases, J lost 10 bases, and 6 bases stayed unmatched. The CDR3 is 12 amino acids. The full variable domain, with the rest looked up from reference TRBV2 and TRBJ2-1, is EPEVTQTPSHQVTQMGQEVILRCVPISNHLYFYWYRQILGQKVEFLVSFYNNEISEKSEIFDDQFSVERPDGSNFTLKIRSTKLEDSAMYFCASSDTSVEQFFGPGTRLTVL.

Here the CDR3 DNA reads TGCGCCAGCAGCTTGATGCGGGGGGACACAGATACGCAGTATTTT. Its protein is CASSLMRGDTDTQYF. The rearrangement links TRBV5-1 to TRBJ2-3; 8 bases are shared with TRBD2. This CDR3 is 15 amino acids long. Germline V gene lookup returns CDR1 SGHRS and CDR2 YFSETQ. The V and J ends lost 1 base and 2 bases, in that order; junction bases with no gene match: 3.

The rearrangement links TRBV28 to TRBJ2-1; the match to TRBD1 covers 8 bases. From germline, CDR1 is MDHEN and CDR2 SYDVKM. The CDR3 has 15 residues. The V and J ends lost 7 bases and 1 base, in that order; junction bases with no gene match: 6. The CDR3 loop reads CASTNRGISYNEQFF. As DNA, the CDR3 is TGTGCCAGCACCAACAGGGGGATTTCCTACAATGAGCAGTTCTTC.

The chain links TRBV5-6 to TRBJ2-3; 8 nucleotides agree with TRBD2. Germline V gives CDR1 SGHDT, CDR2 YYEEEE. The CDR3 has 18 residues. Losses at the gene ends were 0 bases for V and 3 bases for J; bases not matched to a gene: 12. The CDR3 loop reads CASSLARASGRGTDTQYF. In DNA, the CDR3 is TGTGCCAGCAGCTTGGCCAGGGCTAGCGGGCGGGGGACAGATACGCAGTATTTT.

The DNA of the CDR3 is TGTGCCAGCAGCGATCCGGGACAGGGGATTTCACCCCTCCACTTT. It yields the protein CASSDPGQGISPLHF. The chain recombines TRBV5-5 with TRBJ1-6; TRBD1 matches 10 bases. This CDR3 is 15 amino acids long. Trimming removed 4 bases from V and 9 bases from J; junction bases left unmatched: 7. Germline V gives CDR1 SGHKS, CDR2 YYEKEE (reference sequence).

In its sample, this clone was seen once. The genes are TRBV28 and TRBJ1-6; weak D call: TRBD1 (6 bases). V gave up 5 bases and J gave up 7 bases, with 15 bases separating them. Per germline, CDR1 MDHEN and CDR2 SYDVKM. The CDR3 is 15 amino acids. The CDR3, as DNA: TGTGCCAGCAGTCTCCAAGGGGGACCGAATTCACCCCTCCACTTT. Amino acid sequence: CASSLQGGPNSPLHF.

In the case of this clone: Distinct nucleotide sequences in the sample also encode this CDR3. J is TRBJ2-3 and V is TRBV9; D is uncertain. Trimming took off 0 bases at V and 2 bases at J, with 4 bases between the two ends. This CDR3 has 13 residues. The germline V gene has CDR1 SGDLS and CDR2 YYNGEE. In DNA form, the CDR3 reads TGTGCCAGCAGCGTAGGCCTCACAGATACGCAGTATTTT. This gives the protein CASSVGLTDTQYF.

The J gene is TRBJ2-7, the V gene TRBV5-1; D is possibly TRBD2 (5 bases). The CDR3 has 14 residues. Germline loops: CDR1 SGHRS, CDR2 YFSETQ. The V and J ends lost 4 bases and 5 bases respectively, with 16 bases between them. CDR3 bases: TGCGCCAGCAGCCCCTCGGACTTAAGGAACGAGCAGTACTTC. It codes for CASSPSDLRNEQYF.